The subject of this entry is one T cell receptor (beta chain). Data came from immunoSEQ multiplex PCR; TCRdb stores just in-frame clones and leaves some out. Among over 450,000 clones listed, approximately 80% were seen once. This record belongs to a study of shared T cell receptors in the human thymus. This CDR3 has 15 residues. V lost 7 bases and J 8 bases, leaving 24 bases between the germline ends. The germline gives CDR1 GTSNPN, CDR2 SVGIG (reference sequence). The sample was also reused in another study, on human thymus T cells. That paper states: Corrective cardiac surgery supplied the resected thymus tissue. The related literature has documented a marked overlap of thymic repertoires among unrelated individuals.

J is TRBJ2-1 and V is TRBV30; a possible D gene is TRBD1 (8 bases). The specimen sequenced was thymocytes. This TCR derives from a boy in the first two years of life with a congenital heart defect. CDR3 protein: CASIQGAVAGHEQFF. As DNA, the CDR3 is TGTGCCTCAATCCAGGGGGCTGTAGCGGGCCATGAGCAGTTCTTC.